This TCR beta chain was sequenced during a study of T cell clones after liver transplantation (dated by TCRdb to about 2019). Some background on the complete study: The samples were obtained from ITN030ST, a randomized trial that attempted immunosuppression withdrawal within 2 years after liver transplantation. Blood samples were collected pre-transplant, pre-randomization before withdrawal, and post-randomization after either full withdrawal or failed withdrawal. The studied cohort comprised 8 liver transplant recipients, 3 classified as tolerant and 5 as non-tolerant. As an antigen-independent comparator for donor-reactive sequences, third party-reactive TCRbeta sequences were also identified from pre-transplant MLRs. To count as tolerant, a recipient had to stay completely off immunosuppression for at least one year without liver enzymes climbing beyond twice the upper limit of normal. Donor-reactive T cell clones were identified by TCRbeta sequencing after a pre-transplant mixed lymphocyte reaction and then tracked in post-transplant blood. Three of the eight recipients were HCV-positive; the others were transplanted for non-autoimmune, non-viral indications. No induction therapy was given to the subjects, and standard immunosuppression was administered until randomization at 12-24 months post-transplant.

Turning to this clone: No antigen is known for it. Base qualities are missing; no much larger clone stands one base away.

There are 14 amino acids in the CDR3, from cysteine to phenylalanine inclusive. Only the CDR3 region is kept as DNA, spanning 42 bases read in frame from base 1. In the germline V gene, CDR1 corresponds to SGHDT and CDR2 to YYEEEE. V is trimmed back by 6 bases and J by 4 bases, and the junction contains 7 bases that no gene match accounts for. Frozen genomic DNA underwent high-throughput TCRbeta CDR3 sequencing by immunoSEQ, including PCR amplification, mapping, bias correction and internal controls. Concerning the study's data processing: Only productive rearrangements were retained, and each unique TCRbeta sequence was defined by its CDR3 nucleotide sequence together with its V and J gene. Donor-reactive sequences required at least 5-fold expansion in CFSE-low cells versus unstimulated pre-transplant cells and at least 0.01% frequency. Per-subject minimum frequency thresholds, based on the lowest-template unstimulated sample, ensured at least 90% detection power. Jensen-Shannon divergence between the top 1000 TCRbeta sequences post- versus pre-transplant served as the measure of repertoire turnover. Changes in detection of donor-reactive sequences were tested with two-sided Fisher's exact tests. Entries here come from immuneACCESS through TCRdb and include only in-frame sequences with V and J called. Some clones fail to appear in such tables; in the studies checked, an unresolved V gene covers under half of the shortfall, and the cause of the remainder is unknown. V and J calls and clone size follow that table, whereas D and trimming were derived from the DNA. The sample data list 95,000 to 130,000 clones, and less than 95% of these were observed just once. The ten biggest clones cover approximately 0.88% of the sample.

The paper as a whole reports these results and caveats: Once repertoire turnover was taken into account, donor-reactive detection showed a significant reduction for CD4 in 7 of 8 subjects and for CD8 in 8 of 8. Because no allograft tissue specimens were available, donor-reactive T cells may have migrated into the graft instead of being deleted. Low numbers of available donor cells limited the measurable donor-reactive repertoire in a couple of subjects. Circulating donor-reactive CD4 TCRbeta sequences fell significantly post-transplant in most of the 8 subjects, irrespective of tolerance or HCV status. Donor-reactive sequences declined more than third party-reactive ones, suggesting partial antigen-specific deletion unrelated to withdrawal success. The conclusions were preliminary, being limited by small, heterogeneous patient numbers and by non-standardized post-transplant time points.

Unstimulated PBMCs, after thawing, were stained for CD3, CD4 and CD8 and then FACS-sorted into CD3+CD4+ and CD3+CD8+ populations. All 8 studied subjects were randomized to withdrawal of immunosuppression. The Qiagen DNeasy Blood and Tissue Kit was used to isolate genomic DNA. The chain was built from TRBV5-6 and TRBJ2-7; the junction holds 10 bases that match TRBD1. This receptor was obtained from a human patient who received a liver transplant. After a transplant, certain T cells may trace back to the graft donor. The sequenced sample was CD4+ T cells from blood, obtained 12 months after liver transplant. The CDR3 corresponds to CASKRTGGHYEQYF. In nucleotides, the sequence is TGTGCCAGCAAGAGGACAGGGGGACATTACGAGCAGTACTTC.